The sequence of this T cell receptor beta chain was determined in a study of blood T cell repertoires in COVID-19. Per the study methods: Quantification of nucleated cells was approximated via reference gene primer amplification. Method: immunoSEQ multiplex PCR; TCRdb's copy keeps in-frame clones and lacks some. V, J and clone size reflect that table, while D and trimming were determined from the DNA. The profile shows about 75,000 clones, roughly 88% of them singletons. This clone was detected once. Germline V lookup: CDR1 MNHEY, CDR2 SVGAGI. V dropped 2 bases and J dropped 3 bases, with 11 bases sitting between them. The CDR3 sequence is 15 residues long.

The genes are TRBV6-5 and TRBJ2-1; D gene unclear. The sequencing sample was made of peripheral blood. The TCR sequence derives from a human donor in a cohort sampled during active COVID-19. The CDR3 is CASSYLLRRYNEQFF. The CDR3 DNA follows: TGTGCCAGCAGTTACCTTCTGAGGCGCTACAATGAGCAGTTCTTC.